This T cell receptor beta chain came from a study of shared clonotypes between healthy human individuals. Clones were sequenced by immunoSEQ multiplex PCR, and TCRdb holds only the in-frame ones, with some missing. The sample gives a few million clones, just over 90% of which show up once; 0.35% to 0.45% is in the top ten. Sequencing was done on a sample of naive CD4+ T cells from PBMCs. Subset of the sample: CD45RA+ positively selected. The sequence came from a man aged 18 to 30 in good health. Some clones in this sample may be carry-over from other donors' samples.

The CDR3 protein is CASSYGGSGEQFF. CDR3 DNA: TGTGCCAGCAGTTACGGGGGTTCGGGTGAGCAGTTCTTC. The chain has TRBV6-5 and TRBJ2-1, with D possibly being TRBD1 or TRBD2 (5 bases each). Germline V gene sequence: CDR1 MNHEY, CDR2 SVGAGI. V was pared by 2 bases and J by 9 bases, with 11 bases between. CDR3 size: 13 residues.